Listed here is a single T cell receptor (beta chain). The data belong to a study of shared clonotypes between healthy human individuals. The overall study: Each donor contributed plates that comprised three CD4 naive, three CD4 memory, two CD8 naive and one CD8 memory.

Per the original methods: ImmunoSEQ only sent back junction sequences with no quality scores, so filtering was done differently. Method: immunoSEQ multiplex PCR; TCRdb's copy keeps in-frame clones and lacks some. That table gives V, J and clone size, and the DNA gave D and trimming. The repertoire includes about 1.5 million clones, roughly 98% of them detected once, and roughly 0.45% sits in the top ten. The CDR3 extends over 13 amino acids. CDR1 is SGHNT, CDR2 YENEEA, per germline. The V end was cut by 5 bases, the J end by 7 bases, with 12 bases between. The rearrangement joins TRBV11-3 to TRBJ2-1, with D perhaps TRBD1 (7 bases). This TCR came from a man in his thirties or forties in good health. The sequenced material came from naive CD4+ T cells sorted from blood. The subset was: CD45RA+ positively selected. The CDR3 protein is CASSPPGGNEQFF. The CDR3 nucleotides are TGTGCCAGCAGCCCGCCAGGGGGGAATGAGCAGTTCTTC.